This entry concerns a single TCR beta chain. Adults between about 18 and 95 years of age took part from some 25 US areas. The table came from immunoSEQ multiplex PCR; TCRdb's copy has only in-frame clones and leaves some out. The data show some 210,000 clones, roughly 86% seen once. This record belongs to a study of blood T cell repertoires in COVID-19. Background on the study: Samples of COVID-19 (acute and convalescent) were obtained from the United States, Italy and Spain. PBMCs, B-cell-depleted T cells, or T cells provided the cDNA or gDNA that made up the material.

The receptor was isolated from a man aged 18 to 30 with acute COVID-19. Sequences were obtained from PBMCs or T cells enriched from blood (not recorded which).

CDR3 in amino acids: CASSHPRAGGPNEQFF. CDR3 bases: TGCGCCAGCAGCCACCCAAGAGCGGGAGGGCCGAATGAGCAGTTCTTC. This chain links TRBV4-1 with TRBJ2-1; 10 bases align to TRBD2. Germline-derived CDR1 and CDR2 are MGHRA and YSYEKL. With 3 bases clipped from V and 7 bases from J, the junction kept 9 bases outside the gene matches. The CDR3 loop spans 16 amino acids.